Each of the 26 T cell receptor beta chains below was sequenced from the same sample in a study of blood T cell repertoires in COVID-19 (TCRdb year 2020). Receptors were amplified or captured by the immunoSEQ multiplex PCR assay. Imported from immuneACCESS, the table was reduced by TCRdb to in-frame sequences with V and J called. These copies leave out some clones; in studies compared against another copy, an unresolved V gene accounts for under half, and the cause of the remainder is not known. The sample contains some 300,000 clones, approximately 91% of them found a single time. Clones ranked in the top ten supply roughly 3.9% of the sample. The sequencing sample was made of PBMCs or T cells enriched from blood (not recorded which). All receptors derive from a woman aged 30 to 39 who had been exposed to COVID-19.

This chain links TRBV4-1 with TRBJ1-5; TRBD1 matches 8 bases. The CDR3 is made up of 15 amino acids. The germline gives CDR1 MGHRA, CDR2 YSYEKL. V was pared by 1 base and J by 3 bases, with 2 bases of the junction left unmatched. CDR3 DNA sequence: TGCGCCAGCAGCCAAGGGGGACAGGCCAATCAGCCCCAGCATTTT. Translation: CASSQGGQANQPQHF.

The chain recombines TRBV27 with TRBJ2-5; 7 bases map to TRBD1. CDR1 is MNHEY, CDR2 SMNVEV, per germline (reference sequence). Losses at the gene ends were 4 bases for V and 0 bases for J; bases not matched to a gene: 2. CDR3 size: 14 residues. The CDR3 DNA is TGTGCCAGCAGTTGGGACAGTAACCAAGAGACCCAGTACTTC. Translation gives CASSWDSNQETQYF.

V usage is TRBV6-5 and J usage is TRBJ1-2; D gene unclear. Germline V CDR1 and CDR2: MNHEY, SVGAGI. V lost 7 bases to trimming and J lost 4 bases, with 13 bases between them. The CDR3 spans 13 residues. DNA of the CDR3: TGTGCCAGCATCGATTCGGTGCGCTATGGCTACACCTTC. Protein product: CASIDSVRYGYTF.

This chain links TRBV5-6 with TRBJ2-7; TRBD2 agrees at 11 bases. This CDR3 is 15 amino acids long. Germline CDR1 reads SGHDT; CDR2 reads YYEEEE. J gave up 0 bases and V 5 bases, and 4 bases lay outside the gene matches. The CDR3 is CASRETSGTSYEQYF. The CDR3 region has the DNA TGTGCCAGCAGGGAGACTAGCGGGACCTCCTACGAGCAGTACTTC.

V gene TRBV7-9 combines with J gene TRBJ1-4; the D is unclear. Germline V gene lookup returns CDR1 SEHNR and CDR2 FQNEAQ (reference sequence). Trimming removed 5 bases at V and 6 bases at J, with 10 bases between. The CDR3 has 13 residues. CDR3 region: CASSPGAHEKLFF. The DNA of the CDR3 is TGTGCCAGCAGCCCGGGTGCGCATGAAAAACTGTTTTTT. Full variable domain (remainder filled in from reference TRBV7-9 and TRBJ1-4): DTGVSQNPRHKITKRGQNVTFRCDPISEHNRLYWYRQTLGQGPEFLTYFQNEAQLEKSRLLSDRFSAERPKGSFSTLEIQRTEQGDSAMYLCASSPGAHEKLFFGSGTQLSVL.

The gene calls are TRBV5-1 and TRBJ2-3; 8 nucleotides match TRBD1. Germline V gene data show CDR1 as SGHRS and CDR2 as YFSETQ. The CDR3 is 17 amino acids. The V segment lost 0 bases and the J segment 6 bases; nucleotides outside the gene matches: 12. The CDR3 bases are TGCGCCAGCAGCTTGGGGACAGGGCTAAGTTCAAGTGATACGCAGTATTTT. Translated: CASSLGTGLSSSDTQYF.

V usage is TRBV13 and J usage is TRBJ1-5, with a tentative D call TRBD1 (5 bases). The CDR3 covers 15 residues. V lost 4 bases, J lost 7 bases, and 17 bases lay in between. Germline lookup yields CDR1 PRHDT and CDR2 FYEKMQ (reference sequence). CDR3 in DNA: TGTGCCAGCAGCTCCCGTGCCGGGGGTGGGCAGCCCCAGCATTTT. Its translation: CASSSRAGGGQPQHF.

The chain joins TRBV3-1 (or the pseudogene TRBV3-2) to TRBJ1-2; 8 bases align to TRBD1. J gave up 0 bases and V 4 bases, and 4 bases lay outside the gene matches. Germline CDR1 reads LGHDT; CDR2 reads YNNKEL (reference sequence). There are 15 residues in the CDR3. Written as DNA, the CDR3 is TGTGCCAGCAGCCCAGGGGACAGGCCTAACTATGGCTACACCTTC. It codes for CASSPGDRPNYGYTF.

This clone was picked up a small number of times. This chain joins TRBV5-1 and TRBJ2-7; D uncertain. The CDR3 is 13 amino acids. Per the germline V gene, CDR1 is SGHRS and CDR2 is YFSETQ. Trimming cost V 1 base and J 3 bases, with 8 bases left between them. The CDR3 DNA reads TGCGCCAGCAGCTTGTCCCTCTACTACGAGCAGTACTTC. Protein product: CASSLSLYYEQYF.

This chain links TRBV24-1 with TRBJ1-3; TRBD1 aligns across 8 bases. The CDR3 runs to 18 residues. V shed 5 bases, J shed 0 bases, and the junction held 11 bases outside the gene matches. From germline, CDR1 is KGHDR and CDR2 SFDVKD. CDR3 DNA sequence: TGTGCCACCAGTGTAGCGACAGGGGTAACCATCTCTGGAAACACCATATATTTT. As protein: CATSVATGVTISGNTIYF.

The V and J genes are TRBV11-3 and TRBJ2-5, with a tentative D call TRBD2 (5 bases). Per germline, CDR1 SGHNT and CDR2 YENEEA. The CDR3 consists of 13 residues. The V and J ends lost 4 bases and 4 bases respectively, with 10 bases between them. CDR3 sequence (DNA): TGTGCCAGCAGCTGGGATGGGAGAGAGACCCAGTACTTC. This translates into CASSWDGRETQYF.

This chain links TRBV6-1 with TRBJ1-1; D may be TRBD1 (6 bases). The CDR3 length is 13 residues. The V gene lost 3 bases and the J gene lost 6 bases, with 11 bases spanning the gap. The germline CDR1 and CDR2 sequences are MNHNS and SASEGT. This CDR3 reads CASSEGGGSEAFF. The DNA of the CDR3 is TGTGCCAGCAGTGAGGGAGGGGGGTCTGAAGCTTTCTTT.

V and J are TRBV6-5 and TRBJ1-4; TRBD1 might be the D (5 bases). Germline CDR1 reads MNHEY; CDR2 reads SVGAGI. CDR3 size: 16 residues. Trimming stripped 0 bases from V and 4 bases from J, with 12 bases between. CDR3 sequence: CASSYSNTGGNEKLFF. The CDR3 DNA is TGTGCCAGCAGTTACTCGAATACGGGGGGTAATGAAAAACTGTTTTTT.

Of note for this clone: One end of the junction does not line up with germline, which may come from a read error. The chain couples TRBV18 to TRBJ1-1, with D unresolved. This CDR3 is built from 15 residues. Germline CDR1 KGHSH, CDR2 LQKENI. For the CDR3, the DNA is TGTGCCAGCTCACCTTCCGGGATACGGAACGCTGAAGCTTTCTTT. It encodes CASSPSGIRNAEAFF.

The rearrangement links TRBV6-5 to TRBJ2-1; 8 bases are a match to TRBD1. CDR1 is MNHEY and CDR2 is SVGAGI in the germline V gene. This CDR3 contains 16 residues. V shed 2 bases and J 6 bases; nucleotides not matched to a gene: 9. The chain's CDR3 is CASSYSFGQGSNEQFF. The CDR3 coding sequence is TGTGCCAGCAGTTACAGTTTCGGACAGGGAAGCAATGAGCAGTTCTTC.

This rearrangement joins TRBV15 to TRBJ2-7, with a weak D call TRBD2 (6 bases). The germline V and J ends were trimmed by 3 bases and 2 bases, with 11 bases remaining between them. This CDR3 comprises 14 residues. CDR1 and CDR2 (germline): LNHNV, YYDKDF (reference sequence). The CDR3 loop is CATSSGRGPYEQYF. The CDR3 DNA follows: TGTGCCACCAGCAGTGGGCGGGGACCCTACGAGCAGTACTTC.

The CDR3 spells CASSLTGGYNEQFF. DNA for the CDR3: TGTGCCAGCAGTTTGACAGGAGGCTACAATGAGCAGTTCTTC. The J gene is TRBJ2-1, the V gene TRBV28; D may be TRBD1 (6 bases). Germline V gene lookup returns CDR1 MDHEN and CDR2 SYDVKM. The CDR3 is 14 residues long. Deletions cut 3 bases from V and 3 bases from J, with 9 bases between.

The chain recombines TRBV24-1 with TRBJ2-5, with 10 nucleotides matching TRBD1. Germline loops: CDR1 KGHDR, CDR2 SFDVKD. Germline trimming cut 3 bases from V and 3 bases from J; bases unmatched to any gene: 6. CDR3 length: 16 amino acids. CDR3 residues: CATSDRTGGEKETQYF. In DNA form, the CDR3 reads TGTGCCACCAGTGATAGGACAGGGGGAGAGAAAGAGACCCAGTACTTC.

The CDR3 protein is CASSSGTSGTDTQYF. DNA of the CDR3: TGCGCCAGCAGCTCCGGGACTAGCGGTACAGATACGCAGTATTTT. The J gene is TRBJ2-3, the V gene TRBV5-1; TRBD2 agrees at 11 bases. The CDR3 loop spans 15 amino acids. The germline V gene encodes CDR1 SGHRS and CDR2 YFSETQ. V trimming: 3 bases; J trimming: 3 bases; junction bases outside the gene matches: 3. The full variable domain, rest sourced from reference TRBV5-1 and TRBJ2-3, is KAGVTQTPRYLIKTRGQQVTLSCSPISGHRSVSWYQQTPGQGLQFLFEYFSETQRNKGNFPGRFSGRQFSNSRSEMNVSTLELGDSALYLCASSSGTSGTDTQYFGPGTRLTVL.

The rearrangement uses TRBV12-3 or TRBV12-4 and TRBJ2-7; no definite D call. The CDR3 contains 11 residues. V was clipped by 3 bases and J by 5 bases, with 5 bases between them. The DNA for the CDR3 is TGTGCCAGCAGTTTTTATGACGAGCAGTACTTC. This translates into CASSFYDEQYF.

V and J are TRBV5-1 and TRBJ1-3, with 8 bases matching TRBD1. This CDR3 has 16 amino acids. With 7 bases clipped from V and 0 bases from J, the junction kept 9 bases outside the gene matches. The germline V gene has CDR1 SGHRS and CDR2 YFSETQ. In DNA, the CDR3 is TGCGCCAGCGCACGAGGACAGGGTTTCTCTGGAAACACCATATATTTT. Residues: CASARGQGFSGNTIYF.

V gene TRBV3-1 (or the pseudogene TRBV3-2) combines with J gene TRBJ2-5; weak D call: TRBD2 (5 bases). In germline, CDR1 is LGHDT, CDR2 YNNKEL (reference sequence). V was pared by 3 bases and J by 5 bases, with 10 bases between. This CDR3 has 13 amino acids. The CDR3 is CASSHGGPETQYF. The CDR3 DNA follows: TGTGCCAGCAGCCACGGAGGACCGGAGACCCAGTACTTC.

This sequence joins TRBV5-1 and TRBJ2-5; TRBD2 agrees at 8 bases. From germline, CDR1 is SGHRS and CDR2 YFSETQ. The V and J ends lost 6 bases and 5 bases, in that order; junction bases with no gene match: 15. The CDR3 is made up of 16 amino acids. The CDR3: CASMWGGGGPSETQYF. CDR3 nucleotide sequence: TGCGCCAGCATGTGGGGAGGCGGGGGGCCGTCGGAGACCCAGTACTTC.

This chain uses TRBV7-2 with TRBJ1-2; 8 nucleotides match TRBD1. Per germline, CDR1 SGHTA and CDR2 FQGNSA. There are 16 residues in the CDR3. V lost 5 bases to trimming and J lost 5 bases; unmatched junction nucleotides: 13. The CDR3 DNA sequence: TGTGCCAGCAGCAATCGACAGGGGCGGACTTTTTATGGCTACACCTTC. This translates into CASSNRQGRTFYGYTF.

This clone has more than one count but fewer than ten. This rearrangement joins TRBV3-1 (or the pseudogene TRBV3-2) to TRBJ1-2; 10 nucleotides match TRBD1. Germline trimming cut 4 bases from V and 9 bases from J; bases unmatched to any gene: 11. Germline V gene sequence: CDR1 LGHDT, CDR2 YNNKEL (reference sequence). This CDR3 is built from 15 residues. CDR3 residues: CASSLSPGTGERYTF. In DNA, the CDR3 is TGTGCCAGCAGCCTATCTCCGGGGACAGGGGAACGCTACACCTTC.

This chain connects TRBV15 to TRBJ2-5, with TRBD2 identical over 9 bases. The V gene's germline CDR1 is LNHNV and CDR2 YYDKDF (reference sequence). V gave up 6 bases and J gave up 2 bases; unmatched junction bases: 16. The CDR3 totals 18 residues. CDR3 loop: CATRTRGQAGGYQETQYF. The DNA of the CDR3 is TGTGCCACCAGGACTCGGGGTCAAGCGGGGGGTTATCAAGAGACCCAGTACTTC.